These 32 T cell receptor beta chains originate from one sample sequenced in a study of CD8+CD57+ T cells in acquired aplastic anemia. The patients chosen for sequencing had shown expansion of CD8+CD57+ cells (detected by flow cytometry). Using genomic DNA as the template, TCR beta VDJ and CDR3 profiling was carried out. Each CDR3 protein gets one entry after TCRdb re-called the reads with MiXCR. The data hold some 170,000 distinct CDR3 sequences, with roughly 63% observed a single time. Sequenced input: sorted CD4+, CD8+, or CD8+CD57+ T cells (not recorded which) from PBMCs. These receptors all come from a human donor with aplastic anemia.

The chain recombines TRBV5-5 with TRBJ2-7; possible D gene TRBD1, 6 bases. The CDR3 consists of 11 residues. V lost 4 bases and J lost 8, with 10 bases in between. Germline CDR1 SGHKS, CDR2 YYEKEE (reference sequence). The DNA of the CDR3 is TGTGCCAGCAGCCCCGGACAGAAGCAGTACTTC. Its protein product is CASSPGQKQYF.

The V gene is TRBV5-6, the J gene TRBJ1-1; 7 nucleotides line up with TRBD1. Germline V lookup: CDR1 SGHDT, CDR2 YYEEEE. This CDR3 is built from 15 residues. Trimming took 4 bases from V and 1 from J; bases not matched to a gene: 7. The CDR3 spells CASSLPGQANTEAFF. CDR3 bases: TGTGCCAGCAGCCTACCCGGACAGGCGAACACTGAAGCTTTCTTT.

This clonotype was seen ten or more times. V gene TRBV25-1 combines with J gene TRBJ2-2; no definite D call. The germline V gene has CDR1 MGHDK and CDR2 SYGVNS. The CDR3 covers 14 residues. The V end lost 1 base, the J end lost 6 bases, and 9 bases lay between the germline ends. CDR3 protein: CASSEFIGAGELFF. The DNA for the CDR3 is TGTGCCAGCAGTGAATTTATAGGAGCCGGGGAGCTGTTTTTT.

This clonotype was seen more than once but under ten times. The chain links TRBV10-3 to TRBJ1-1, with D tentatively TRBD1 (6 bases). CDR1 is ENHRY, CDR2 SYGVKD, per germline. The CDR3 extends over 14 amino acids. V lost 2 bases, J lost 1 base, and 8 bases lay in between. CDR3 residues: CAISEDRTNTEAFF. CDR3 sequence (DNA): TGTGCCATCAGTGAGGACAGGACGAACACTGAAGCTTTCTTT.

The chain couples TRBV7-9 to TRBJ2-5; a weak D match, TRBD2 (5 bases). V lost 1 base and J lost 2, with 11 bases in between. CDR3 length: 15 residues. Looked up from germline, CDR1 is SEHNR and CDR2 is FQNEAQ (reference sequence). CDR3 sequence (DNA): TGTGCCAGCAGCTTAGTCTCCGGGAAACAAGAGACCCAGTACTTC. Translated, it gives CASSLVSGKQETQYF.

Only one count was recorded for this clonotype. J is TRBJ2-5 and V is TRBV7-9; D gene ambiguous. The CDR3 consists of 14 residues. V was shortened by 5 bases and J by 3 bases, with 13 bases between the two germline ends. CDR1 and CDR2 from the germline V gene are SEHNR and FQNEAQ (reference sequence). The CDR3 sequence: CASSPRLGKETQYF. The CDR3 DNA is TGTGCCAGCAGCCCCAGACTGGGGAAAGAGACCCAGTACTTC.

In this sample, this clonotype turned up a few times. Here the CDR3 DNA reads TGTGCCAGCAGCTCCCAGACAGGGGAGCTGTTTTTT. It encodes CASSSQTGELFF. The V call is TRBV7-9, the J call TRBJ2-2; D is undetermined. The CDR3 loop spans 12 amino acids. Deletions cut 4 bases from V and 8 bases from J, with 8 bases between. Germline V CDR1 and CDR2: SEHNR, FQNEAQ (reference sequence).

This clonotype was detected only once. The chain joins TRBV20-1 to TRBJ1-2; D might be TRBD1 (6 bases). V was pared by 6 bases and J by 6 bases, with 11 bases between. The CDR3 is made up of 11 amino acids. Germline V gene data show CDR1 as DFQATT and CDR2 as SNEGSKA (reference sequence). The CDR3 DNA follows: TGCAGTGCGCGGACAGAAGATGGCTACACCTTC. Its protein is CSARTEDGYTF.

This chain joins TRBV12-3 or TRBV12-4 and TRBJ1-3; a possible D gene is TRBD1 (5 bases). V was cut by 5 bases and J by 7 bases, with 15 bases left in between. The CDR3 totals 14 residues. In DNA, the CDR3 is TGTGCCAGCAGTACCCCTCCAGGGTACAACACCATATATTTT. Translated: CASSTPPGYNTIYF.

This clonotype occurred a few times. The V gene is TRBV2, the J gene TRBJ1-2; tentatively, D is TRBD1 (5 bases). The CDR3 sequence is 14 residues long. The V and J ends lost 6 bases and 8 bases respectively, with 19 bases between them. In germline, CDR1 is SNHLY, CDR2 FYNNEI. The CDR3 coding sequence is TGTGCCAGCAGCGACCAGGGCACTGCCTACGGCTACACCTTC. Amino acids: CASSDQGTAYGYTF.

The gene calls are TRBV7-2 and TRBJ2-5; D is perhaps TRBD2 (6 bases). This CDR3 comprises 15 residues. The germline V gene has CDR1 SGHTA and CDR2 FQGNSA. V lost 3 bases, J lost 4 bases, and 15 bases lay in between. CDR3: CASSLAPGTGETQYF. The CDR3 DNA reads as TGTGCCAGCAGCTTGGCCCCCGGGACTGGAGAGACCCAGTACTTC. The whole variable domain, remainder taken from reference TRBV7-2 and TRBJ2-5, is GAGVSQSPSNKVTEKGKDVELRCDPISGHTALYWYRQSLGQGLEFLIYFQGNSAPDKSGLPSDRFSAERTGGSVSTLTIQRTQQEDSAVYLCASSLAPGTGETQYFGPGTRLLVL.

V usage is TRBV9 and J usage is TRBJ2-6; no clear D. The CDR3 consists of 15 residues. V lost 2 bases and J lost 1, with 7 bases in between. Per germline, CDR1 SGDLS and CDR2 YYNGEE. CDR3 sequence: CASSVRRSGANVLTF. CDR3 in DNA: TGTGCCAGCAGCGTCAGAAGGTCTGGGGCCAACGTCCTGACTTTC.

The chain has TRBV20-1 and TRBJ1-6; D might be TRBD1 (5 bases). Germline lookup yields CDR1 DFQATT and CDR2 SNEGSKA (reference sequence). Between the trimmed V and J ends, which lost 0 bases and 3 bases, there was a span of 12 bases. The CDR3 totals 16 residues. CDR3 in DNA: TGCAGTGCTAGAGATAGTAGGGGCCTCTATAATTCACCCCTCCACTTT. This encodes CSARDSRGLYNSPLHF.

This clonotype was detected a few times. V is TRBV7-9 and J is TRBJ2-7; a possible D gene is TRBD1 (5 bases). Deletions cut 8 bases from V and 0 bases from J, with 11 bases between. CDR1 and CDR2 from the germline V gene are SEHNR and FQNEAQ (reference sequence). This CDR3 comprises 13 residues. The CDR3 spells CASCGGASYEQYF. CDR3 DNA sequence: TGTGCCAGCTGTGGTGGGGCCTCCTACGAGCAGTACTTC. Complete variable domain (other parts from reference TRBV7-9 and TRBJ2-7): DTGVSQNPRHKITKRGQNVTFRCDPISEHNRLYWYRQTLGQGPEFLTYFQNEAQLEKSRLLSDRFSAERPKGSFSTLEIQRTEQGDSAMYLCASCGGASYEQYFGPGTRLTVT.

The chain combines TRBV29-1 with TRBJ2-5; perhaps TRBD2 as D (5 bases). Germline assignment: CDR1 SQVTM and CDR2 ANQGSEA. Trimming stripped 4 bases from V and 5 bases from J, with 17 bases between. This CDR3 is 14 amino acids long. The CDR3 is CSVAGSGLAETQYF. CDR3 in DNA: TGCAGCGTTGCGGGGAGTGGACTGGCGGAGACCCAGTACTTC.

V is TRBV19 and J is TRBJ1-2; 11 bases are shared with TRBD1. V was clipped by 10 bases and J by 7 bases; unmatched bases: 8. The CDR3 is 13 amino acids. Germline-derived CDR1 and CDR2 are LNHDA and SQIVND (reference sequence). This chain's CDR3 is CAIRGQGGRGYTF. The CDR3 DNA reads as TGTGCCATTCGGGGACAGGGGGGTCGTGGCTACACCTTC.

Turning to this clonotype: One junction end does not reproduce the germline sequence, and a read error may be involved. This chain connects TRBV7-8 to TRBJ1-1; no reliable D call. CDR3 size: 10 residues. CDR1 and CDR2 from the germline V gene are SGHVS and FQNEAQ. CDR3 DNA sequence: TGTGCCAGCAGCTCTACTGAAGCTTCCTTT. Amino acids: CASSSTEASF.

This clonotype was counted ten times or more. This CDR3 is CASRETLLAGGLTGELFF. The CDR3 nucleotides are TGTGCCAGCCGCGAGACCCTCTTAGCGGGGGGCCTCACCGGGGAGCTGTTTTTT. This chain connects TRBV12-3 or TRBV12-4 to TRBJ2-2, with 10 bases lining up with TRBD2. This CDR3 contains 18 residues. V was pared by 8 bases and J by 4 bases, with 16 bases of the junction left unmatched.

This clonotype appeared a single time. The rearrangement links TRBV2 to TRBJ2-5, with 13 bases lining up with TRBD2. The CDR3 length is 16 residues. From germline, CDR1 is SNHLY and CDR2 FYNNEI. J lost 5 bases, V lost 2 bases, and 5 bases had no gene match. CDR3 sequence: CASSERTSGSWETQYF. The CDR3 nucleotides read TGTGCCAGCAGTGAAAGGACTAGCGGGAGTTGGGAGACCCAGTACTTC.

The chain links TRBV29-1 to TRBJ2-3; D gene unclear. Germline assignment: CDR1 SQVTM and CDR2 ANQGSEA. This CDR3 comprises 16 residues. Trimming took 0 bases from V and 0 from J, leaving 13 bases between them. This CDR3 is CSVEDTATTSTDTQYF. The DNA for the CDR3 is TGCAGCGTTGAAGATACAGCCACTACTAGCACAGATACGCAGTATTTT.

V gene TRBV14 combines with J gene TRBJ1-1; D possibly corresponds to TRBD1 (5 bases). This CDR3 has 14 amino acids. Trimming left V 4 bases short and J 6 bases short, with 15 bases between. Germline lookup yields CDR1 SGHDN and CDR2 FVKESK. The CDR3 nucleotides are TGTGCCAGCAGCCGTCGCCCAGCGGGGGCTGAAGCTTTCTTT. Protein product: CASSRRPAGAEAFF.

The rearrangement uses TRBV28 and TRBJ1-2, with D uncertain. Germline V CDR1 and CDR2: MDHEN, SYDVKM. V dropped 2 bases and J dropped 6 bases, with 16 bases sitting between them. The CDR3 has 15 residues. The CDR3 DNA is TGTGCCAGCAGTTTAGGACTCGGGGTGGAGGATGGCTACACCTTC. Translated: CASSLGLGVEDGYTF.

Ten or more counts support this clonotype. J is TRBJ2-2 and V is TRBV6-5; 11 bases match TRBD1. V trimming: 4 bases; J trimming: 5 bases; junction bases outside the gene matches: 6. Germline CDR1 is MNHEY and CDR2 is SVGAGI. The CDR3 length is 16 residues. The CDR3 loop is CASSSGTGGKTGELFF. In DNA form, the CDR3 reads TGTGCCAGCAGTTCCGGGACAGGGGGGAAGACCGGGGAGCTGTTTTTT.

This clonotype was counted between two and nine times. The rearrangement links TRBV27 to TRBJ2-7; the match to TRBD1 covers 9 bases. CDR3 length: 15 residues. V was pared by 5 bases and J by 4 bases, with 9 bases of the junction left unmatched. Germline V CDR1 and CDR2: MNHEY, SMNVEV (reference sequence). The CDR3 region has the DNA TGTGCCAGCAGTAAACCGGGACAGGGCCTTTACGAGCAGTACTTC. Protein: CASSKPGQGLYEQYF.

This clonotype showed up just a few times. The CDR3 nucleotides are TGTGCCAGCTCATTACCGACGGCGGGGATGTTCCACGAGCAGTACTTC. Its translation: CASSLPTAGMFHEQYF. This chain uses TRBV18 with TRBJ2-7; weak D call: TRBD2 (6 bases). V lost 5 bases and J lost 5, with 22 bases in between. Looked up from germline, CDR1 is KGHSH and CDR2 is LQKENI. This CDR3 is built from 16 residues.

CDR3 DNA: TGCGCCAGCAGCAGCGACAGAGATCCAGATACGCAGTATTTT. It specifies CASSSDRDPDTQYF. The rearrangement joins TRBV5-1 to TRBJ2-3; TRBD1 might be the D (5 bases). This CDR3 has 14 amino acids. V was cut by 4 bases and J by 4 bases, with 13 bases left in between. From germline, CDR1 is SGHRS and CDR2 YFSETQ.

This clonotype was counted only a few times. The V call is TRBV2, the J call TRBJ1-1, with D unresolved. CDR3 size: 14 residues. The V and J ends lost 6 bases and 1 base respectively, with 12 bases between them. Germline loops: CDR1 SNHLY, CDR2 FYNNEI. The CDR3 spells CASRMTSGNTEAFF. CDR3 coding DNA: TGTGCCAGCAGGATGACGTCGGGGAACACTGAAGCTTTCTTT.

The CDR3 here is CASRGVGTGSYEQYF. The CDR3 DNA reads as TGTGCCAGCAGGGGAGTCGGGACGGGCTCCTACGAGCAGTACTTC. The chain employs TRBV2 and TRBJ2-7; D may match TRBD1 or TRBD2 (5 bases each). This CDR3 has 15 residues. Germline V gene sequence: CDR1 SNHLY, CDR2 FYNNEI. V gave up 6 bases and J gave up 0 bases, with 15 bases separating them. Using reference TRBV2 and TRBJ2-7 for the parts outside the CDR3, the full variable domain is EPEVTQTPSHQVTQMGQEVILRCVPISNHLYFYWYRQILGQKVEFLVSFYNNEISEKSEIFDDQFSVERPDGSNFTLKIRSTKLEDSAMYFCASRGVGTGSYEQYFGPGTRLTVT.

About this clonotype itself: Given a much more abundant clone one base away, this may be a read error. The J gene is TRBJ2-5, the V gene TRBV6-5, with D maybe TRBD1 (5 bases). In germline, CDR1 is MNHEY, CDR2 SVGAGI. The CDR3 consists of 15 residues. In DNA, the CDR3 is TGTGCCAGCAGTTACTCCCAGGGCACCCAAGGGACCCAGTACTTC. Translated, it gives CASSYSQGTQGTQYF.

This chain connects TRBV10-2 to TRBJ2-3; 7 bases are shared with TRBD2. This CDR3 spans 14 amino acids. In germline, CDR1 is WSHSY, CDR2 SAAADI. The junction had 10 bases not matched to a gene; V was cut back by 7 bases and J by 6 bases. CDR3 coding DNA: TGCGCCAGCATGGGAGGGCTAACCTCGGATACGCAGTATTTT. Its translation: CASMGGLTSDTQYF.

The V gene is TRBV7-3, the J gene TRBJ1-5; D is possibly TRBD1 (5 bases). This CDR3 spans 12 amino acids. The germline V and J ends were trimmed by 6 bases and 6 bases, with 9 bases remaining between them. Germline V lookup: CDR1 SGHTA, CDR2 FQGTGA. The CDR3 reads CASSPGRQPQHF. CDR3 bases: TGTGCCAGCAGTCCGGGGCGTCAGCCCCAGCATTTT.

The chain links TRBV19 to TRBJ2-5; D perhaps matches TRBD2 (6 bases). The CDR3 sequence is 15 residues long. The germline V gene encodes CDR1 LNHDA and CDR2 SQIVND (reference sequence). The ends were cut back, 5 bases at V and 5 bases at J, with 18 bases in the middle. DNA of the CDR3: TGTGCCAGTAGTGAGGGAGGCAGGGCGGCGGAGACCCAGTACTTC. The encoded protein is CASSEGGRAAETQYF.